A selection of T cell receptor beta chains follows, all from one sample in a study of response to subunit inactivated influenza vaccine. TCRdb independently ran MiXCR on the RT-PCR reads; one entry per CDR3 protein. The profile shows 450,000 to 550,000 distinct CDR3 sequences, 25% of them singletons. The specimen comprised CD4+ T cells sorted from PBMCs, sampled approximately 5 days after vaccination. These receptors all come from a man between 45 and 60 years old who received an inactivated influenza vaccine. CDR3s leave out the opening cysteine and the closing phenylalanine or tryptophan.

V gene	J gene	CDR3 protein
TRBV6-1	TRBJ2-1	ASRAAGTPSDEQF
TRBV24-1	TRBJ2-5	ATSRDSAEAQY
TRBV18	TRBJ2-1	ASSPGTTGYNEQF
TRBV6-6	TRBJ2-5	ASSPLAGATPY
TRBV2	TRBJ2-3	ASRILAGTDTQY
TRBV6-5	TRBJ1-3	ASSYDSTGVSGNTIY
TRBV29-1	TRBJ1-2	SVSRDRLSAGYT
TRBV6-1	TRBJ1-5	ASSEKQGAQNQPQH
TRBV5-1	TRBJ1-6	ASSPGQGNSPLH
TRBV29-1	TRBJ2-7	SAGLAGAYEQY
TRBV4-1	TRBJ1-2	ASSPWTGDLYGYT
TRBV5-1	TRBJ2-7	ASSPEGIPYEQY
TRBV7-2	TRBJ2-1	ASSQWGEYYNEQF
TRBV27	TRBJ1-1	ASSLSLDTEAF
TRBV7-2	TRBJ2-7	ASRATSGAYEQY
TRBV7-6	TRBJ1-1	ASSARDLTPEAF
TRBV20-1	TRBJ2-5	SAKGKRIETQY
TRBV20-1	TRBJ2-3	SATGGGNLDTQY
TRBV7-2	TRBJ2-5	ASSLDTGGSKTQY
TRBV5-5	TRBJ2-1	ASSLEQDASYNEQF
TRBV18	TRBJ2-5	ASSRLPQETQY
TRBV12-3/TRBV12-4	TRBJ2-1	ASSFPTGIAGGLEQF
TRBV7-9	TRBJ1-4	ASSTQGWSNEKLF
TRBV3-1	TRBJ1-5	ASSQSRSPSHQPQH
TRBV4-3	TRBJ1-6	ASSQDRRGSPLH
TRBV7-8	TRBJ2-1	ASSSSAGSYNEQF
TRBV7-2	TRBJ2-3	ASSFSSGRASGTQY
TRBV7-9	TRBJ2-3	ASSRGQGTDTQY
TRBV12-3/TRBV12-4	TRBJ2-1	ASSYANEQF
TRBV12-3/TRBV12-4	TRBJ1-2	ASRRTGEDGYT
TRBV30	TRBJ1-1	AWSRDLNTEAF
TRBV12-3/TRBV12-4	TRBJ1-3	ASSSRQPRSGNTIY
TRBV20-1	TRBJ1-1	SVSRLRGAGANTEAF
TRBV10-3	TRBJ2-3	AIRGTSGTDTQY
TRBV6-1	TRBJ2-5	ASRLAGGETQY
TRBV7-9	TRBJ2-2	ASRSRTGEYTGELF
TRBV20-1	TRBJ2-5	SARDPLKGTQY
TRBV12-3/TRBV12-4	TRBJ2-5	ASGFAAITQETQY
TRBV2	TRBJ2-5	ASSLRLAGTQETQY
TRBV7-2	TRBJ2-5	ASSFQGATSGPQY
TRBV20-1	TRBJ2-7	SARTLGAYEQY
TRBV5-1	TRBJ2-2	ASSLGQFAGELF
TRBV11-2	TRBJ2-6	ASRLQGAPGANVLT